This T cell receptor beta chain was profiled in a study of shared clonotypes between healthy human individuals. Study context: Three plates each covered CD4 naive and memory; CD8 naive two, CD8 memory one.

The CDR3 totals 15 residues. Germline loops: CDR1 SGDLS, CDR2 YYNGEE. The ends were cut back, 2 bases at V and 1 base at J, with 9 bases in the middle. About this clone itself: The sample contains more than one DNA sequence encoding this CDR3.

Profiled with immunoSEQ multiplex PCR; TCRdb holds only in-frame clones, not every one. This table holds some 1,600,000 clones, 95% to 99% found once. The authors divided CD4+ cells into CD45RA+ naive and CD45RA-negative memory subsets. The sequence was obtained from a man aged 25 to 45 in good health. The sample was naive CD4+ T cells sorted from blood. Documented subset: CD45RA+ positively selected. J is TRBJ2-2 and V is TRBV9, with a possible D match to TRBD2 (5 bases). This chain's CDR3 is CASSVAGLNTGELFF. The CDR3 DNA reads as TGTGCCAGCAGCGTCGCAGGACTGAACACCGGGGAGCTGTTTTTT.